Following are 17 T cell receptor beta chains from one sample sequenced in a study of T cell clonality in common variable immunodeficiency. The method was immunoSEQ multiplex PCR; TCRdb's version includes in-frame clones alone and lacks a portion of them. The specimen gives under 30,000 clones without singletons; the ten biggest hold about an eighth. Sequencing was performed on peripheral blood mononuclear cells. The receptors here all came from a person between 18 and 69 years old in good health.

This clone was counted a few times. The read ends 3 residues before the CDR3 terminus; that terminus is restored from the germline J gene. V usage is TRBV7-3 and J usage is TRBJ1-1; 8 nucleotides match TRBD1. Germline CDR1 is SGHTA and CDR2 is FQGTGA. V lost 6 bases and J lost 4; bases outside the gene matches: 10. CDR3 length equals 15 residues. This CDR3 reads CASSYGTGGGTEAFF. The part of the CDR3 DNA that was read is TGTGCCAGCAGTTACGGAACAGGGGGGGGCACTGAA. Full variable domain (rest looked up from reference TRBV7-3 and TRBJ1-1): GAGVSQTPSNKVTEKGKYVELRCDPISGHTALYWYRQSLGQGPEFLIYFQGTGAADDSGLPNDRFFAVRPEGSVSTLKIQRTERGDSAVYLCASSYGTGGGTEAFFGQGTRLTVV.

This clone was detected only a few times. The read stops 3 residues short of the end of the CDR3; the missing end is completed from the germline J gene. V usage is TRBV18 and J usage is TRBJ1-2, with TRBD1 as a possible D gene (5 bases). Germline V CDR1 and CDR2: KGHSH, LQKENI. The CDR3 totals 14 residues. V gave up 0 bases and J gave up 4 bases, with 9 bases separating them. The CDR3 reads CASSPPGGTYGYTF. Partial CDR3 DNA: TGTGCCAGCTCACCACCGGGGGGTACCTATGGC.

As concerns this clone: The CDR3 is cut off 3 residues early in the read; its end comes from the germline J gene. This sequence joins TRBV7-9 and TRBJ2-3; 7 bases align to TRBD1. The germline V gene has CDR1 SEHNR and CDR2 FQNEAQ (reference sequence). The J segment lost 1 base and the V segment lost 5 bases, leaving 3 bases of the junction unmatched. The CDR3 contains 14 residues. The CDR3 spells CASSQTGGTDTQYF. CDR3 DNA, as far as it was read: TGTGCCAGCAGCCAAACAGGGGGCACAGATACG.

This clone was seen only a few times. The CDR3 goes on 3 residues after the read ends, and that part is filled in from the germline J gene. J is TRBJ1-2 and V is TRBV19; no reliable D call. The V end lost 7 bases, the J end lost 1 base, and 7 bases lay between the germline ends. CDR3 length equals 12 residues. CDR1 is LNHDA and CDR2 is SQIVND in the germline V gene (reference sequence). The CDR3 sequence is CASTGLNYGYTF. The sequenced CDR3 bases are TGTGCCAGTACAGGACTTAACTATGGC.

This clone was observed many times. Read coverage stops 3 residues before the CDR3 terminus; the germline J gene supplies the remainder. The rearrangement links TRBV14 to TRBJ2-7; D not certain. V was cut by 2 bases and J by 0 bases, with 8 bases left in between. The CDR3 contains 14 residues. The germline V gene encodes CDR1 SGHDN and CDR2 FVKESK. Partial CDR3 DNA: TGTGCCAGCAGCCAATGGTCTAACTCCTACGAG. Protein: CASSQWSNSYE. The CDR3 in its entirety is CASSQWSNSYEQYF.

This clone was seen repeatedly, ten times or more. This CDR3 is CASSPQAGQTYGYTF. Incomplete CDR3 DNA: TGCGCCAGCAGCCCCCAGGCGGGCCAGACTTATGGC. The chain employs TRBV5-1 and TRBJ1-2, with D hard to call. The CDR3 end falls 3 residues outside the read, so it is completed with the germline J gene. CDR1 SGHRS and CDR2 YFSETQ come from the germline V gene. Trimming left V 4 bases short and J 5 bases short, with 18 bases between. CDR3 size: 15 residues. The complete variable domain, with remaining parts taken from reference TRBV5-1 and TRBJ1-2, reads KAGVTQTPRYLIKTRGQQVTLSCSPISGHRSVSWYQQTPGQGLQFLFEYFSETQRNKGNFPGRFSGRQFSNSRSEMNVSTLELGDSALYLCASSPQAGQTYGYTFGSGTRLTVV.

This clone was counted at least ten times. The read finishes 3 residues shy of the CDR3 end, and the germline J gene is used to complete it. The gene calls are TRBV19 and TRBJ2-3, with a possible D match to TRBD1 (5 bases). This CDR3 is built from 14 residues. With 3 bases removed from V and 2 bases from J, the gap between germline ends came to 9 bases. Germline CDR1 LNHDA, CDR2 SQIVND (reference sequence). This chain's CDR3 is CASSINRNTDTQYF. Incomplete CDR3 DNA: TGTGCCAGTAGTATTAACAGGAACACAGATACG.

In this sample, this clone turned up many times. The read terminates 3 residues ahead of where the CDR3 ends, so the germline J gene completes it. The gene calls are TRBV7-2 and TRBJ2-2; D might be TRBD1 (5 bases). V was pared by 10 bases and J by 0 bases, with 15 bases between. Germline V lookup: CDR1 SGHTA, CDR2 FQGNSA. This CDR3 spans 15 amino acids. The CDR3 sequence: CATQTDSSNTGELFF. CDR3 DNA, as far as it was read: TGTGCCACCCAGACAGACTCCTCGAACACCGGGGAG.

This clone was picked up a small number of times. The read ends 3 residues shy of where the CDR3 ends; the end is completed using the germline J gene. The chain has TRBV10-2 and TRBJ1-2, with D unclear. With 6 bases removed from V and 3 bases from J, the gap between germline ends came to 11 bases. This CDR3 region has 13 residues. Germline CDR1 is WSHSY and CDR2 is SAAADI. This CDR3 is CASSAQNYYGYTF. Partial CDR3 DNA: TGCGCCAGCAGCGCCCAGAATTACTATGGC.

This clone came up a few times. Coverage ceases 3 residues before the CDR3 finishes, and the germline J gene fills in the end. The V call is TRBV18, the J call TRBJ1-6, with D unclear. V shed 1 base and J shed 0 bases, with 10 bases lying between them. Germline V gene sequence: CDR1 KGHSH, CDR2 LQKENI. There are 17 residues in the CDR3. This CDR3 is CASSPQTTSSYNSPLHF. The covered CDR3 bases are TGTGCCAGCTCACCACAGACTACCAGCTCCTATAATTCACCC.

This clone was seen ten or more times. The read ends 3 residues shy of where the CDR3 ends; the end is completed using the germline J gene. This chain joins TRBV7-6 and TRBJ2-1; perhaps TRBD1 as D (5 bases). From germline, CDR1 is SGHVS and CDR2 FNYEAQ. The CDR3 runs to 13 residues. The V end lost 5 bases, the J end lost 7 bases, and 12 bases lay between the germline ends. CDR3 in amino acids: CASSPIPGNEQFF. The covered CDR3 bases are TGTGCCAGCAGCCCCATCCCAGGGAATGAG.

This clone was detected ten times or more. The read finishes 3 residues shy of the CDR3 end, and the germline J gene is used to complete it. V gene TRBV7-8 combines with J gene TRBJ2-2; TRBD2 agrees at 9 bases. The CDR3 is 16 amino acids. The trim removed 5 bases at V and 6 bases at J, leaving 10 bases unmatched. The germline gives CDR1 SGHVS, CDR2 FQNEAQ. CDR3: CASSPGMRGGAGELFF. The CDR3 bases that were read are TGTGCCAGCAGCCCTGGGATGCGGGGGGGCGCCGGGGAG.

This clone showed up just a few times. The read stops 3 residues short of the end of the CDR3; the missing end is completed from the germline J gene. The chain recombines TRBV7-9 with TRBJ2-2; 8 bases align to TRBD1. CDR3 length: 15 residues. Germline V gene sequence: CDR1 SEHNR, CDR2 FQNEAQ (reference sequence). The covered CDR3 bases are TGTGCCAGCAGTCCTCTTAGGACAGGGTACGAAAAG. It yields the protein CASSPLRTGYEK. In full, the CDR3 reads CASSPLRTGYEKLFF.

In its sample, this clone was seen many times. CDR3 residues: CSARQSSGANVLTF. The sequenced CDR3 bases are TGCAGTGCTCGACAGTCTTCTGGGGCCAACGTC. The V gene is TRBV20-1, the J gene TRBJ2-6; D is perhaps TRBD1 (5 bases). The read comes to an end 3 residues before the CDR3 does, leaving the germline J gene to fill in the end. Germline CDR1 and CDR2: DFQATT and SNEGSKA (reference sequence). This CDR3 is built from 14 residues. V was shortened by 5 bases and J by 1 base, with 9 bases between the two germline ends.

In this sample, this clone turned up many times. The read ends 3 residues early relative to the CDR3; the germline J gene fills the gap. The rearrangement links TRBV30 to TRBJ1-4; D remains ambiguous. V was trimmed by 3 bases and J by 7 bases, leaving 12 bases between them. Per germline, CDR1 GTSNPN and CDR2 SVGIG (reference sequence). The CDR3 totals 13 residues. CDR3 DNA, as far as it was read: TGTGCCTGGAGGCCCGACACTCGTGAAAAA. It encodes CAWRPDTREK. The whole CDR3 region reads CAWRPDTREKLFF.

This clone was detected many times. The read is 3 residues too short to cover the CDR3 end, so that end is filled in from the germline J gene. The chain links TRBV7-9 to TRBJ1-2; possible D gene TRBD1, 6 bases. This CDR3 has 15 residues. CDR1 SEHNR and CDR2 FQNEAQ come from the germline V gene (reference sequence). V was cut by 1 base and J by 3 bases, with 12 bases left in between. The covered CDR3 bases are TGTGCCAGCAGCTTAGTTGCAGGGGCCGACTATGGC. It yields the protein CASSLVAGADYG. The whole CDR3 is CASSLVAGADYGYTF.

This clone was seen many times. The sequenced fragment ends 3 residues before the CDR3 boundary, so the rest is inferred from the germline J gene. This chain joins TRBV4-1 and TRBJ2-2; 8 bases fit TRBD2. V was clipped by 5 bases and J by 7 bases; unmatched bases: 9. Germline lookup yields CDR1 MGHRA and CDR2 YSYEKL. The CDR3 runs to 15 residues. The CDR3: CASSLSGGGDGELFF. The sequenced CDR3 bases are TGCGCCAGCAGCTTAAGCGGGGGCGGTGACGGGGAG.